The 15 T cell receptor beta chains in this list originate from one sample, sequenced in a study of tumor-infiltrating lymphocytes in localized non-small cell lung cancer. The assay was immunoSEQ multiplex PCR, and TCRdb's table has in-frame clones only and misses some. The table includes 13,000 to 15,000 clones, roughly 82% detected once. Material: lung tumor tissue. These receptors originate from a human donor with non-small cell lung cancer.

The chain couples TRBV20-1 to TRBJ1-1; D is unclear. Germline assignment: CDR1 DFQATT and CDR2 SNEGSKA (reference sequence). Trimming stripped 3 bases from V and 1 base from J, with 3 bases between. CDR3 length equals 11 residues. CDR3 residues: CSASRNTEAFF. The CDR3 coding sequence is TGCAGTGCTAGCCGGAACACTGAAGCTTTCTTT.

The V gene is TRBV5-4, the J gene TRBJ2-3; D could derive from TRBD1 or TRBD2 (7 bases each). CDR3 length: 17 amino acids. The V end was cut by 0 bases, the J end by 1 base, with 15 bases between. CDR1 and CDR2 (germline): SGHNT, YYREEE (reference sequence). CDR3 nucleotides: TGTGCCAGCAGCTTGGCCGCAGGGGGGGTGGGCACAGATACGCAGTATTTT. Protein product: CASSLAAGGVGTDTQYF.

This clone is a singleton in its sample. This sequence joins TRBV28 and TRBJ2-7; D tentatively reads TRBD1 or TRBD2 (6 bases each). CDR1 and CDR2 (germline): MDHEN, SYDVKM. This CDR3 spans 16 amino acids. The V gene lost 4 bases and the J gene lost 2 bases, with 18 bases spanning the gap. CDR3 in amino acids: CASSSLRGRRAYEQYF. The CDR3 coding sequence is TGTGCCAGCAGTTCGCTACGGGGGCGCAGAGCCTACGAGCAGTACTTC.

The chain has TRBV5-1 and TRBJ2-7; D remains ambiguous. Per germline, CDR1 SGHRS and CDR2 YFSETQ. The germline V and J ends were trimmed by 4 bases and 7 bases, with 21 bases remaining between them. The CDR3 totals 15 residues. In DNA, the CDR3 is TGCGCCAGCAGCCCCCTGGTCAGAGACCCTGGGGAGCAGTACTTC. The encoded protein is CASSPLVRDPGEQYF.

This sequence joins TRBV30 and TRBJ1-4, with 10 bases lining up with TRBD1. The CDR3 consists of 15 residues. Germline values: CDR1 GTSNPN, CDR2 SVGIG (reference sequence). The trim removed 3 bases at V and 5 bases at J, leaving 6 bases unmatched. CDR3 sequence (DNA): TGTGCCTGGAGCGGGCCGGGACAGGGGAATGAAAAACTGTTTTTT. This encodes CAWSGPGQGNEKLFF. Supplemented by reference TRBV30 and TRBJ1-4, the full variable domain reads SQTIHQWPATLVQPVGSPLSLECTVEGTSNPNLYWYRQAAGRGLQLLFYSVGIGQISSEVPQNLSASRPQDRQFILSSKKLLLSDSGFYLCAWSGPGQGNEKLFFGSGTQLSVL.

This chain links TRBV5-1 with TRBJ2-5; maybe TRBD1 (6 bases). Deletions cut 4 bases from V and 5 bases from J, with 24 bases between. The CDR3 spans 17 residues. Germline lookup yields CDR1 SGHRS and CDR2 YFSETQ. The CDR3 sequence is CASSPRAQGIVFETQYF. In nucleotides, the CDR3 is TGCGCCAGCAGCCCTCGGGCACAGGGAATCGTTTTTGAGACCCAGTACTTC.

The table lists this clone with a few counts. The chain recombines TRBV28 with TRBJ1-4, with 7 positions matching TRBD1. With 6 bases clipped from V and 2 bases from J, the junction kept 3 bases outside the gene matches. Germline loops: CDR1 MDHEN, CDR2 SYDVKM. CDR3 length: 14 residues. This CDR3 reads CASSLTGTNEKLFF. CDR3 DNA: TGTGCCAGCAGCTTGACAGGGACTAATGAAAAACTGTTTTTT.

The V and J genes are TRBV6-1 and TRBJ2-7, with 8 positions matching TRBD2. V was clipped by 2 bases and J by 2 bases; unmatched bases: 14. Germline-derived CDR1 and CDR2 are MNHNS and SASEGT. CDR3 length: 18 residues. CDR3 protein: CASSEFPNYSGEPYEQYF. The CDR3 nucleotides read TGTGCCAGCAGTGAATTCCCCAATTATAGCGGGGAGCCCTACGAGCAGTACTTC.

The rearrangement links TRBV27 to TRBJ1-1; D gene ambiguous. V was pared by 0 bases and J by 4 bases, with 6 bases between. Germline V lookup: CDR1 MNHEY, CDR2 SMNVEV (reference sequence). This CDR3 has 13 amino acids. The CDR3 nucleotides are TGTGCCAGCAGTTTATCGGTGGGCACTGAAGCTTTCTTT. This codes for CASSLSVGTEAFF.

V and J are TRBV2 and TRBJ2-6; D call uncertain. The CDR3 is 17 amino acids. The germline V gene has CDR1 SNHLY and CDR2 FYNNEI. The V and J ends lost 2 bases and 0 bases respectively, with 11 bases between them. The CDR3 loop is CASSELGSSSGANVLTF. CDR3 nucleotides: TGTGCCAGCAGTGAACTGGGATCCTCCTCTGGGGCCAACGTCCTGACTTTC.

The V gene is TRBV4-1, the J gene TRBJ2-1, with 14 positions matching TRBD2. V trimming: 6 bases; J trimming: 1 base; junction bases outside the gene matches: 5. The CDR3 contains 17 residues. Germline CDR1 MGHRA, CDR2 YSYEKL. The CDR3 sequence: CASRETSGGASYNEQFF. CDR3 nucleotides: TGCGCCAGCAGAGAGACTAGCGGGGGGGCGTCCTACAATGAGCAGTTCTTC.

This chain joins TRBV6-1 and TRBJ1-1; TRBD1 is a possible D gene (5 bases). V lost 5 bases, J lost 12 bases, and 16 bases lay in between. This CDR3 spans 12 amino acids. Per the germline V gene, CDR1 is MNHNS and CDR2 is SASEGT. Here the CDR3 DNA reads TGTGCCAGCAGTCCCCGGGTAAGGGGAACTTTCTTT. This gives the protein CASSPRVRGTFF.

This clone was observed a single time. The chain links TRBV12-5 to TRBJ2-1, with TRBD2 matching over 13 bases. This CDR3 region has 15 residues. Germline loops: CDR1 LGHNT, CDR2 FRNRAP. V lost 6 bases to trimming and J lost 4 bases; unmatched junction nucleotides: 3. Written as DNA, the CDR3 is TGTGCTAGTGGCCGGACTAGCGGGAGTTACAATGAGCAGTTCTTC. It is translated as CASGRTSGSYNEQFF.

The chain combines TRBV28 with TRBJ2-2; D is uncertain. V was trimmed by 5 bases and J by 1 base, leaving 8 bases between them. CDR3 length: 14 amino acids. CDR1 is MDHEN, CDR2 SYDVKM, per germline. This CDR3 reads CASSGYRNTGELFF. DNA for the CDR3: TGTGCCAGCAGTGGATACCGGAACACCGGGGAGCTGTTTTTT.

This clone has just a few counts. The chain uses TRBV10-3 and TRBJ2-1, with unresolved D. CDR3 length equals 16 residues. CDR1 and CDR2 (germline): ENHRY, SYGVKD. V was pared by 2 bases and J by 2 bases, with 13 bases between. The CDR3 nucleotides are TGTGCCATCAGTGAGCTACGAGGCACCACCTACAATGAGCAGTTCTTC. It yields the protein CAISELRGTTYNEQFF.